A single sample is the source of the 9 T cell receptor beta chains below, sequenced in a study of vaccination and CD4 T cells after COVID-19. These receptors have no identified antigens. The Oncomine TCR Beta short-read assay was applied to DNA of cultured CD4+ T cells. A single record per CDR3 protein comes from TCRdb applying MiXCR to the PCR reads. Of around 10,000 distinct CDR3 sequences listed, around 40% are singletons. Treatment reported: approximately 11-day PBMC culture with coronavirus spike peptide pools or control peptides (ViraFEST assay). The specimen sequenced was CD4+ T cells from blood, cultured in vitro. Source of these receptors: a human donor who had recovered from COVID-19.

The V and J genes are TRBV18 and TRBJ1-5, with a possible D match to TRBD1 (6 bases). V gave up 3 bases and J gave up 1 base, with 13 bases separating them. CDR1 is KGHSH and CDR2 is LQKENI in the germline V gene. The CDR3 has 16 residues. The chain's CDR3 is CASSPRGQTSNQPQHF. CDR3 in DNA: TGTGCCAGCTCACCGAGAGGACAGACAAGCAATCAGCCCCAGCATTTT.

The rearrangement links TRBV7-7 to TRBJ2-7; possible D gene TRBD1, 6 bases. Trimming pared 1 base from V and 3 bases from J, leaving 10 bases between. CDR1 is SSHAT and CDR2 is FNYEAQ in the germline V gene (reference sequence). There are 14 residues in the CDR3. CDR3 DNA sequence: TGTGCCAGCAGCTTAGACAGGGATAGCTACGAGCAGTACTTC. Translating gives CASSLDRDSYEQYF.

This clonotype was seen only a few times. The chain uses TRBV11-2 and TRBJ1-2; D gene uncertain. Germline values: CDR1 SGHAT, CDR2 FQNNGV. The CDR3 length is 13 residues. Trimming pared 2 bases from V and 1 base from J, leaving 5 bases between. The CDR3 protein is CASSLFNNYGYTF. CDR3 in DNA: TGTGCCAGCAGCTTATTCAATAACTATGGCTACACCTTC.

This clonotype was found a few times. The V gene is TRBV21-1, the J gene TRBJ2-5; the D segment call TRBD2 is taken from the table without a DNA check. TRBV21-1 is shown as a pseudogene. The CDR3 is made up of 16 amino acids. CDR3 region: CASSKGGGVCPETQYF. The CDR3 DNA sequence: TGTGCCAGCAGCAAAGGAGGAGGGGTTTGTCCGGAGACCCAGTACTTC.

The chain has TRBV21-1 and TRBJ1-6; the table assigns TRBD1, which was not confirmed against the DNA. TRBV21-1 is a documented pseudogene. The CDR3 has 16 amino acids. The CDR3 is CASSKGQGNYNSPLHF. CDR3 DNA sequence: TGTGCCAGCAGCAAAGGACAGGGTAACTATAATTCACCCCTCCACTTT.

The chain employs TRBV21-1 and TRBJ2-3; the table's D call, TRBD1, was not checked against the DNA. TRBV21-1 represents a pseudogene. This CDR3 region has 16 residues. The DNA of the CDR3 is TGTGCCAGGGGGGGACGGGGACCTCTTAGCACAGATACGCAGTATTTT. Translated: CARGGRGPLSTDTQYF.

J is TRBJ1-1 and V is TRBV19; TRBD1 might be the D (6 bases). Germline CDR1 and CDR2: LNHDA and SQIVND (reference sequence). V was pared by 4 bases and J by 1 base, with 13 bases between. There are 15 residues in the CDR3. This chain's CDR3 is CASSNQGRTNTEAFF. The CDR3 nucleotides read TGTGCCAGTAGTAACCAGGGGCGAACGAACACTGAAGCTTTCTTT.

J is TRBJ2-7 and V is TRBV18; 8 bases map to TRBD2. J gave up 2 bases and V 1 base, and 22 bases lay outside the gene matches. The CDR3 consists of 21 residues. Germline V gene data show CDR1 as KGHSH and CDR2 as LQKENI. CDR3 region: CASSPRPPGGLYQTKTYEQYF. The CDR3 region has the DNA TGTGCCAGCTCACCACGGCCTCCGGGGGGGCTTTATCAAACCAAAACCTACGAGCAGTACTTC.

The DNA of the CDR3 is TGCGCCAGCAGCTTGACCGGACCCGCCAATGAGCAGTTCTTC. It yields the protein CASSLTGPANEQFF. V gene TRBV5-1 combines with J gene TRBJ2-1, with no clear D. Deletions cut 1 base from V and 6 bases from J, with 11 bases between. The germline V gene has CDR1 SGHRS and CDR2 YFSETQ. CDR3 length: 14 residues.